This TCR beta chain was observed in a study of immune evolution from preneoplasia to lung adenocarcinoma. Study-wide results and caveats: Highest clonality occurred in KRAS-mutant, not EGFR-mutant or double wild-type, nodules.

About this clone: The antigen is unknown.

Repertoires were generated with immunoSEQ multiplex PCR, while TCRdb's copy carries only in-frame clones and drops some. The data show approximately 9,300 clones, 75% to 85% seen once. Patients had resection in Japan or China between the mid-2010s and the late 2010s. The CDR3 is 15 residues long. Sequencing was done on a sample of FFPE minimally invasive lung adenocarcinoma tissue. The receptor was derived from an older donor with lung adenocarcinoma. The V gene is TRBV21-1, the J gene TRBJ2-7; the table's D call of TRBD2 was not tested on the DNA. TRBV21-1 is recorded as a pseudogene. The CDR3 coding sequence is TGTGCCAGCAGCCCTCGACTAGCGGGAGACTACGAGCAGTACTTC. Its protein is CASSPRLAGDYEQYF.